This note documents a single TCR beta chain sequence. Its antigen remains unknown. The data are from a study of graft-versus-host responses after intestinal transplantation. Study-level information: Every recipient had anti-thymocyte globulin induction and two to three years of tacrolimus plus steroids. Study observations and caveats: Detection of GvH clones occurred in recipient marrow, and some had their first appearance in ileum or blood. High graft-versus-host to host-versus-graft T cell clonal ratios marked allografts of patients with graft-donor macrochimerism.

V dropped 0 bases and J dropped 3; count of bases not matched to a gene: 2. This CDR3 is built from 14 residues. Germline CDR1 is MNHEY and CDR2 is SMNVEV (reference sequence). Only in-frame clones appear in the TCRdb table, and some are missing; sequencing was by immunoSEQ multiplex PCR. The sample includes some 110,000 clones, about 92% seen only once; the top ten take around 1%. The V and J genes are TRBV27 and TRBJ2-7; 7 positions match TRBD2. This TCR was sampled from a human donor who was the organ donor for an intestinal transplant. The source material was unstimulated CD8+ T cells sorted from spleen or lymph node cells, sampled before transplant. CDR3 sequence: CASSLSWDYYEQYF. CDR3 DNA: TGTGCCAGCAGTTTATCGTGGGACTACTACGAGCAGTACTTC.